This entry concerns a single TCR beta chain. Its antigen remains unidentified. One base away there is no much larger clone; base qualities are not given. The immunoSEQ hsTCRB v3.0 assay was used at survey level resolution to sequence the TRB variable region. The target sequencing depth for TRB was about 40,000-55,000 T-cell genomes per sample. An Illumina MiSeq with a v3 150-cycle kit was used to sequence the pooled TRB libraries. Per the source publication's procedure: Repertoire analysis ran in R within a reproducible Nextflow workflow covering QC, data transformation and analysis. LymphoSeq2, an R package for AIRR-Seq data exploration, was used to implement custom analyses. A handful of samples that yielded fewer than 5000 total TRB sequences were excluded, so that 188 HIV repertoires were analyzed. Among the 180 to 200 retained HIV repertoires, about 57 were collected before ART initiation and 120 to 130 after ART initiation. Each repertoire was downsampled to 5000 TRB nucleotide sequences, and summary statistics were averaged across 100 downsampling iterations. The analysis kept only TRB sequences whose CDR3 regions were at least seven amino acids long. Diversity was assessed using a clonality score derived from Shannon entropy and using the Gini coefficient. In repertoire networks, the top 5000 CDR3 amino acid sequences were linked whenever an edit distance of one separated two sequences. For TRB CDR3 amino acid sequences, antigen specificity groups and MHC restriction were predicted with GLIPH2. Known CMV, EBV, HIV or tissue antigen associations were flagged by matching CDR3 amino acid sequences against VDJdb and McPAS-TCR. Pre-ART, post-ART and control groups were compared with Wilcoxon signed-rank tests and Holm-Bonferroni correction. Held by TCRdb, this immuneACCESS table contains in-frame sequences only and omits some clones. Under half of the omission traces to an unresolved V gene where checked; the cause of the rest is unknown. V and J calls and clone size come straight from that table; D and trimming were deduced from the DNA. This sample comprises 25,000 to 30,000 clones, 84% of them detected only once. Clones ranked in the top ten supply about 6.6% of the sample.

This sample stems from a study of long-term antiretroviral therapy in people with HIV (dated 2022 in TCRdb). Background on the whole study: The earliest samples were collected approximately a decade before the 2015 WHO recommendation for immediate ART, a period when ART was typically delayed until CD4 counts fell. A total of fewer than 200 cryopreserved PBMC samples were contributed to the cohort by 30 adults with confirmed HIV infection, with samples collected serially over a mean of approximately six years (range 1-12). No cross-contamination during QIAcube processing was seen in test extractions of a monoclonal T-cell line run alongside about 33 polyclonal samples. Of the approximately 28 participants with HIV, about a dozen were female. A retrospective serial study tested whether ART initiation and durable HIV suppression were associated with changes in peripheral blood TRB repertoire composition and diversity.

What the work shows at the level of the full study, not this receptor alone: No data were available on ART adherence, viral resistance or therapy changes, limiting inferences about post-ART repertoire changes. Since PBMC availability was limited, sequencing covered only the TCR beta chain, with no alpha chain pairing. Expanded TRB clones identified before ART initiation dominated the repertoire across all time points, though the dominance fluctuated and decreased in many PLHIV after ART. Starting ART was linked to a significant rise in TRB diversity, yet even after long-term ART the diversity remained significantly lower than in transplant donor controls. Because cell numbers in pre-ART samples were limited, unsorted PBMC were profiled instead of sorted CD4+ and CD8+ T cells. HIV repertoires had narrower CDR3 length ranges than controls, and the network structure suggested an antigen-experienced repertoire that shifted only slightly toward naive after ART. Samples dated from the mid-2000s to the late 2010s, and the ART regimens used may be less effective than current ones.

The germline V gene specifies SGHRS as CDR1 and YFSETQ as CDR2. The CDR3 goes from the cysteine to the phenylalanine over 14 residues. Here the CDR3 DNA is all that survives: 42 bases in frame from base 1. Compared with germline, V lacks 0 bases and J lacks 4 bases; bases without a gene match: 2. To be included, a participant needed at least one PBMC sample from before ART initiation plus at least two post-ART samples. Every participant with HIV received treatment in the United States of America. Cryopreserved samples of about 0.95-11 million PBMC were thawed and washed before DNA extraction. At the time of the earliest PBMC sample, participants with HIV were aged between about 20 and 54 years. Each participant contributed PBMC samples from 1-4 timepoints before ART initiation and 2-8 timepoints after ART initiation, with a median of 7 samples. Serial HIV viral load, CD4+ T-cell count, ART history and demographic data were obtained for every participant. Genomic DNA was extracted from unsorted PBMC with a Qiagen kit on a QIAcube, processed in batches of 12 samples.

The chain employs TRBV5-1 and TRBJ1-1; TRBD1 lines up with 8 middle nucleotides. The TCR was taken from a man aged 18 to 30 with HIV. The specimen was unsorted PBMCs, collected 0.4 years after starting antiretroviral therapy. The DNA sequence is TGCGCCAGCAGCTTGGGAACAGGGGGCACTGAAGCTTTCTTT. Translated, it reads CASSLGTGGTEAFF.